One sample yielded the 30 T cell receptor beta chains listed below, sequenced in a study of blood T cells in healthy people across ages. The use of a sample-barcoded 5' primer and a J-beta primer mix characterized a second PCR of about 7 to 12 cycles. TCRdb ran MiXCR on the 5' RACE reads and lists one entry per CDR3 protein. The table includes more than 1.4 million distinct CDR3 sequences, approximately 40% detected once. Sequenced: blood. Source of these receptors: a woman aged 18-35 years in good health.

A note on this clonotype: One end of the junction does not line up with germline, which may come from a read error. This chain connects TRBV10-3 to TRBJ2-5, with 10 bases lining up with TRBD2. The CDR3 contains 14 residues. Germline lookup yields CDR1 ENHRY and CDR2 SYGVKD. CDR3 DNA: TGTGCCACCAGTGATCTAGCGGGAGTGGAGACCCAGTACTTC. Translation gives CATSDLAGVETQYF.

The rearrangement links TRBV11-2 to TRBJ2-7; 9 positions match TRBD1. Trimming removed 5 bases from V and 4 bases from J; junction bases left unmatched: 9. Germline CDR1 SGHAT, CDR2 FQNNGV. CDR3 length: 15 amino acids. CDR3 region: CASSRGQGSGYEQYF. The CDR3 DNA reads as TGTGCCAGCAGCCGGGGACAGGGTAGTGGGTACGAGCAGTACTTC.

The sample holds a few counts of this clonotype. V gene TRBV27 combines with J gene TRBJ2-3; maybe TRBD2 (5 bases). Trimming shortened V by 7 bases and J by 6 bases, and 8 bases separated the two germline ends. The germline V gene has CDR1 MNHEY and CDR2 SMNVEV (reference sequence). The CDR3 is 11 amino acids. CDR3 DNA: TGTGCCAGCACCTTAGCGGATACGCAGTATTTT. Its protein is CASTLADTQYF.

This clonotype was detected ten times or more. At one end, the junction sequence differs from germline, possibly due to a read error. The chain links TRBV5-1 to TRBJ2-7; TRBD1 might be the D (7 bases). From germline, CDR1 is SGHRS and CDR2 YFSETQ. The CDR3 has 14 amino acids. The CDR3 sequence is CASSLGGGTYEQYF. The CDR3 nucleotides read TGTGCCAGCAGTTTAGGAGGGGGCACCTACGAGCAGTACTTC.

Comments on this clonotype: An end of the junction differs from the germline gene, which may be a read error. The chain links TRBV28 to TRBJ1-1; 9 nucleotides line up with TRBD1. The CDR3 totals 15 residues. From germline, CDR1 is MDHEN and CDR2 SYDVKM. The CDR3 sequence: CAGSLLQGANTEAFF. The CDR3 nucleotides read TGTGCCGGCAGTTTGCTACAGGGGGCGAACACTGAAGCTTTCTTT.

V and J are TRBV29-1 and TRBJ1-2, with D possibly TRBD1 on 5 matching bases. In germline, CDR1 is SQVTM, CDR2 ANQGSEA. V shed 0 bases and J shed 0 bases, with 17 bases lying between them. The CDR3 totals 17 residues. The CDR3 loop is CSVEDGDGDWANYGYTF. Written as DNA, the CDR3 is TGCAGCGTTGAAGATGGCGACGGGGACTGGGCTAACTATGGCTACACCTTC. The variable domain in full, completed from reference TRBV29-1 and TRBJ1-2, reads SAVISQKPSRDICQRGTSLTIQCQVDSQVTMMFWYRQQPGQSLTLIATANQGSEATYESGFVIDKFPISRPNLTFSTLTVSNMSPEDSSIYLCSVEDGDGDWANYGYTFGSGTRLTVV.

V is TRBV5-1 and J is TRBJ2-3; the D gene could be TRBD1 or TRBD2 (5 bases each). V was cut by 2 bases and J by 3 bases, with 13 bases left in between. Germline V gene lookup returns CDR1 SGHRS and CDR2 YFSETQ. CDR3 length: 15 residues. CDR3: CASSFGARETDTQYF. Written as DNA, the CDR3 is TGCGCCAGCAGCTTTGGGGCCAGGGAGACAGATACGCAGTATTTT.

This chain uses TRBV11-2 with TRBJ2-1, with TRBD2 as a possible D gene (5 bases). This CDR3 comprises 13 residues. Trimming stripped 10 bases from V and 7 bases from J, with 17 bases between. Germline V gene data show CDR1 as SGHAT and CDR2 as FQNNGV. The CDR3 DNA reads TGTGCCACCCGGGATAGCAACGAGAATGAGCAGTTCTTC. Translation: CATRDSNENEQFF.

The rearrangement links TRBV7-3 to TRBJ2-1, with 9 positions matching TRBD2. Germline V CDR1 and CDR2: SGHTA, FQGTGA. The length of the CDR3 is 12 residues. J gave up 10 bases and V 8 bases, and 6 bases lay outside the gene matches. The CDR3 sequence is CASGSTSGEQFF. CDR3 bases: TGTGCCAGCGGCTCGACTAGCGGAGAGCAGTTCTTC.

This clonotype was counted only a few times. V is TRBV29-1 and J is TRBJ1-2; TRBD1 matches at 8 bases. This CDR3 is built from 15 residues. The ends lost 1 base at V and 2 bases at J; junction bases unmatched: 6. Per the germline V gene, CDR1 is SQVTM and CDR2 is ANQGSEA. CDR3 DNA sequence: TGCAGCGTTGAAGCAAACAGGGGGTACAACTATGGCTACACCTTC. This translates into CSVEANRGYNYGYTF.

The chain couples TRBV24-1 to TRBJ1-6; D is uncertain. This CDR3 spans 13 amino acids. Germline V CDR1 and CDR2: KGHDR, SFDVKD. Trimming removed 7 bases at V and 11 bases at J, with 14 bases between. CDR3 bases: TGTGCCACCAGCGGCAAACCCGGGACACCCCTCCACTTT. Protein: CATSGKPGTPLHF.

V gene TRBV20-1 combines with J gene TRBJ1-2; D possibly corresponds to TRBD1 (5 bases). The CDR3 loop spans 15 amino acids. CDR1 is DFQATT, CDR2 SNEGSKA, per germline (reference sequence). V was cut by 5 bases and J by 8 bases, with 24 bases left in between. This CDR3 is CSAGDPQGGSGGYTF. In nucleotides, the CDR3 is TGCAGTGCTGGCGACCCGCAGGGCGGTTCTGGGGGCTACACCTTC.

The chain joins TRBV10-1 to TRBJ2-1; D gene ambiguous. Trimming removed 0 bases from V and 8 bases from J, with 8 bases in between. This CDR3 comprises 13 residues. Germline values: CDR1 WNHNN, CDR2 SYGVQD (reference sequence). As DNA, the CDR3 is TGCGCCAGCAGTGAGTCGAGGTGGGATGAGCAGTTCTTC. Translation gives CASSESRWDEQFF.

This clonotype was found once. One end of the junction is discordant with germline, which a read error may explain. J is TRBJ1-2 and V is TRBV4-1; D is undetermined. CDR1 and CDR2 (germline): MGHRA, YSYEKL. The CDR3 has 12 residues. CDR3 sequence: CAGSQEVYGYTF. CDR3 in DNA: TGCGCCGGCAGCCAAGAGGTGTATGGCTACACCTTC.

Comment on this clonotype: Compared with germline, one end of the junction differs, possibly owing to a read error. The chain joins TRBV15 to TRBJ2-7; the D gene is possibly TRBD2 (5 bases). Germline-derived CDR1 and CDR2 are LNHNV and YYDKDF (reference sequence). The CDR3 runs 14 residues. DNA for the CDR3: TGTGCCACCAGCAGAGATGGAGCGGCATACGAGCAGTACTTT. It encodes CATSRDGAAYEQYF.

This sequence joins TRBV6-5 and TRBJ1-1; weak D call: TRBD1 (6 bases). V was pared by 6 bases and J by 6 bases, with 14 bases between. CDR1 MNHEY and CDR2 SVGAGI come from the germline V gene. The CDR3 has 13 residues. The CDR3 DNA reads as TGTGCCAGCAGCCGGACAGTTCTCGCTGAAGCTTTCTTT. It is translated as CASSRTVLAEAFF.

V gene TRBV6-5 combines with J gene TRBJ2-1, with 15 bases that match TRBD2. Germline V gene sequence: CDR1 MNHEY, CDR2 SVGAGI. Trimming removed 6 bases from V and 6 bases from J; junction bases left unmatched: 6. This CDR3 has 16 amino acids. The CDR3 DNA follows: TGTGCCAGCAGGCGCCCGGGACTAGCGGGAGGCAATGAGCAGTTCTTC. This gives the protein CASRRPGLAGGNEQFF.

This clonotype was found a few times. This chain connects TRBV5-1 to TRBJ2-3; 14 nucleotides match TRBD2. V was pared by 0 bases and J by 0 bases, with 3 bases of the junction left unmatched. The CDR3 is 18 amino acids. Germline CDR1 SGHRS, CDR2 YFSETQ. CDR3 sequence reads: CASSLGTSGRSSTDTQYF. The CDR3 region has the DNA TGCGCCAGCAGCTTGGGGACTAGCGGGAGGTCTAGCACAGATACGCAGTATTTT.

In DNA form, the CDR3 reads TGTGCCACCAGTGATCCAAACGACATCTACGAGCAGTACTTC. Translation: CATSDPNDIYEQYF. The rearrangement uses TRBV24-1 and TRBJ2-5, with no clear D. Matching the DNA end better, TRBJ2-7 makes the J call doubtful. The CDR3 totals 14 residues. CDR1 is KGHDR and CDR2 is SFDVKD in the germline V gene.

CDR3 nucleotides: TGCGCCAGCAGCTTGGGGGAACACTACCCTCCTGGGACCCAGTACTTC. Translating gives CASSLGEHYPPGTQYF. V usage is TRBV5-1 and J usage is TRBJ2-5; D unclear. This CDR3 contains 16 residues. Germline CDR1 is SGHRS and CDR2 is YFSETQ. The V gene lost 0 bases and the J gene lost 7 bases, with 19 bases spanning the gap. The complete variable domain, with remaining parts taken from reference TRBV5-1 and TRBJ2-5, reads KAGVTQTPRYLIKTRGQQVTLSCSPISGHRSVSWYQQTPGQGLQFLFEYFSETQRNKGNFPGRFSGRQFSNSRSEMNVSTLELGDSALYLCASSLGEHYPPGTQYFGPGTRLLVL.

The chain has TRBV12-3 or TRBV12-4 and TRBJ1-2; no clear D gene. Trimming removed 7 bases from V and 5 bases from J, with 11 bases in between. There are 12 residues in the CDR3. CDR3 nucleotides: TGTGCCAGCAACGAGATCCGGTATGGCTACACCTTC. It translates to CASNEIRYGYTF.

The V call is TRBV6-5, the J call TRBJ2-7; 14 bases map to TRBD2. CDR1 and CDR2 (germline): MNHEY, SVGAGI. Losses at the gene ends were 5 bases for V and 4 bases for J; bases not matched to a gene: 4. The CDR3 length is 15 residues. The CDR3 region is CASSRLAGGRYEQYF. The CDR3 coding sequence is TGTGCCAGCAGTCGACTAGCGGGAGGGCGGTACGAGCAGTACTTC.

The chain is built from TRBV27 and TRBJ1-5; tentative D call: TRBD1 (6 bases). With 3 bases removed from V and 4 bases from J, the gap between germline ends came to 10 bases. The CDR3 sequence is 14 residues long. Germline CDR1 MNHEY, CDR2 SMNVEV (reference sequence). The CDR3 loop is CASSLRGRNQPQHF. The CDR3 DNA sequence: TGTGCCAGCAGTTTGCGGGGGCGGAATCAGCCCCAGCATTTT.

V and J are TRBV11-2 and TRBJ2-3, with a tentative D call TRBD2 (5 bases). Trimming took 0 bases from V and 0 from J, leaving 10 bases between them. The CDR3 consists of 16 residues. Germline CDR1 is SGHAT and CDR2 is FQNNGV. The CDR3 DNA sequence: TGTGCCAGCAGCTTAGATCCGGGATCTAGCACAGATACGCAGTATTTT. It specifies CASSLDPGSSTDTQYF. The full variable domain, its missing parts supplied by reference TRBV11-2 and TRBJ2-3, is EAGVAQSPRYKIIEKRQSVAFWCNPISGHATLYWYQQILGQGPKLLIQFQNNGVVDDSQLPKDRFSAERLKGVDSTLKIQPAKLEDSAVYLCASSLDPGSSTDTQYFGPGTRLTVL.

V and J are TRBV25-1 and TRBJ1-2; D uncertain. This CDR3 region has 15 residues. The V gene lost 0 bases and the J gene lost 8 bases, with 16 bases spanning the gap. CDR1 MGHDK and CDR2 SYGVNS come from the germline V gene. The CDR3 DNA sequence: TGTGCCAGCAGTGAATATTTCCAAGGGCCCCGCGGCTACACCTTC. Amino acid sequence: CASSEYFQGPRGYTF.

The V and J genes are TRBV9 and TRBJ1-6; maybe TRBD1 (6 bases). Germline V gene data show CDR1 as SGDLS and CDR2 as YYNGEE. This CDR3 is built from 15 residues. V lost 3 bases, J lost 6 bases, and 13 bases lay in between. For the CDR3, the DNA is TGTGCCAGCAGCGCGCGGGGAGGGGGTAATTCACCCCTCCACTTT. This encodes CASSARGGGNSPLHF. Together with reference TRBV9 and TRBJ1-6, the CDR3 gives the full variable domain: DSGVTQTPKHLITATGQRVTLRCSPRSGDLSVYWYQQSLDQGLQFLIQYYNGEERAKGNILERFSAQQFPDLHSELNLSSLELGDSALYFCASSARGGGNSPLHFGNGTRLTVT.

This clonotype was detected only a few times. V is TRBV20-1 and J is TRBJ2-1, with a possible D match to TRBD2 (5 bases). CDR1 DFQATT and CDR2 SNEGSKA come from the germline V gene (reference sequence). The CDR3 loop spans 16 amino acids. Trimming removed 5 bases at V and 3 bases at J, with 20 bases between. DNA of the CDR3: TGCAGTGCTTTACGGGCGGTCCTAGCAGACTACAATGAGCAGTTCTTC. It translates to CSALRAVLADYNEQFF.

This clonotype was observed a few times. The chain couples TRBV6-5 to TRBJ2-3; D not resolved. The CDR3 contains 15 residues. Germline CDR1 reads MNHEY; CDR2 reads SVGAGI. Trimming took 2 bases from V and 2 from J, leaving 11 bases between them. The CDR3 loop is CASSYSGVLTDTQYF. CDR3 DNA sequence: TGTGCCAGCAGTTACAGTGGGGTCCTCACAGATACGCAGTATTTT.

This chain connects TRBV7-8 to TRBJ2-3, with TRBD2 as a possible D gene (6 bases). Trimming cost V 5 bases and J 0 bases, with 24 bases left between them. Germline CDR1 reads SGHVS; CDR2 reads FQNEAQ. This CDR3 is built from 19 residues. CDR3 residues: CASSPGDWRGTPSTDTQYF. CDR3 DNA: TGTGCCAGCAGCCCCGGAGATTGGCGGGGTACCCCTAGCACAGATACGCAGTATTTT.

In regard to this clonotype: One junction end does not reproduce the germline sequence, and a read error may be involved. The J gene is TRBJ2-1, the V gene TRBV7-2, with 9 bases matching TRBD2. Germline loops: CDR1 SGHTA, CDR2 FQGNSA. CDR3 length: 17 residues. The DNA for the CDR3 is TGTGCCAGCAGCAGAGACCTAGCGGGGACTACCTACAATGAGCAGTTATTC. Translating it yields CASSRDLAGTTYNEQLF.